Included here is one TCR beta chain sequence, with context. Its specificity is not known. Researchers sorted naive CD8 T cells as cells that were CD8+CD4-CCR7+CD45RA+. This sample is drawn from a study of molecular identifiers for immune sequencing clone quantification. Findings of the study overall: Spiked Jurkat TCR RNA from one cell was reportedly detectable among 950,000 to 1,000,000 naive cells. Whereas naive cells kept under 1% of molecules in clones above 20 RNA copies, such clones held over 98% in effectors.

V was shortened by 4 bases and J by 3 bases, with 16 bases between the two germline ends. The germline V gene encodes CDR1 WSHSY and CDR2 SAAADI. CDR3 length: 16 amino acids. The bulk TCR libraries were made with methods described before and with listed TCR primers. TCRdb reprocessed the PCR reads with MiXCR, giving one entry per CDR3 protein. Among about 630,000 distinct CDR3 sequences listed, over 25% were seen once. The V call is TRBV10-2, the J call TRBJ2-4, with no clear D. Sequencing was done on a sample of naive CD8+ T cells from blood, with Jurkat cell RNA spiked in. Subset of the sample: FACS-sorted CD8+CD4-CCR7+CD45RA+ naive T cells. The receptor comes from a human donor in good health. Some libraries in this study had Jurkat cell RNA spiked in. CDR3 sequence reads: CASSARLGIVKNIQYF. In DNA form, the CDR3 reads TGCGCCAGCAGTGCGAGGCTCGGAATTGTCAAAAACATTCAGTACTTC.